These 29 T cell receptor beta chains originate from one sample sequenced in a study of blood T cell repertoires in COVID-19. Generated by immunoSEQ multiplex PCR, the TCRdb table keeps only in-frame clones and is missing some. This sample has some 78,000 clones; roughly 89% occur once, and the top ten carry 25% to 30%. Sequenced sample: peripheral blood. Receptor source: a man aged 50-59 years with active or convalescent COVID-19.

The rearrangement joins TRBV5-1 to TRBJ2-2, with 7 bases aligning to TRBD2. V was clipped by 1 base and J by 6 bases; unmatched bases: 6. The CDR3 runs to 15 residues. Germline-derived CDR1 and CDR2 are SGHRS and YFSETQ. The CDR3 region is CASSLLGTNSGELFF. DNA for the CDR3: TGCGCCAGCAGCTTGCTCGGGACTAACTCCGGGGAGCTGTTTTTT.

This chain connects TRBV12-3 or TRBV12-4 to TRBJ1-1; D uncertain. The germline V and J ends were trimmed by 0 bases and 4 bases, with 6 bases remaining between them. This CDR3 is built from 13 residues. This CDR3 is CASSLAEGTEAFF. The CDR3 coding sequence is TGTGCCAGCAGTTTAGCAGAGGGCACTGAAGCTTTCTTT.

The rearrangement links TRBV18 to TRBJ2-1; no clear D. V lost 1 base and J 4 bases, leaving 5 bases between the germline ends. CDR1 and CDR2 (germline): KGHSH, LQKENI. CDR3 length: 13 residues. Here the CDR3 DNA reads TGTGCCAGCTCACCACTAGAGTACAATGAGCAGTTCTTC. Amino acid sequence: CASSPLEYNEQFF.

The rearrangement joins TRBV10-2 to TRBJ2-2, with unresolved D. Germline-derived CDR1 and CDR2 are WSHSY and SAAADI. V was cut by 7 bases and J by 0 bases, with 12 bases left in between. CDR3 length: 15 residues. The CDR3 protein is CASIEHQTNTGELFF. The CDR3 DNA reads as TGCGCCAGCATTGAACACCAAACGAACACCGGGGAGCTGTTTTTT.

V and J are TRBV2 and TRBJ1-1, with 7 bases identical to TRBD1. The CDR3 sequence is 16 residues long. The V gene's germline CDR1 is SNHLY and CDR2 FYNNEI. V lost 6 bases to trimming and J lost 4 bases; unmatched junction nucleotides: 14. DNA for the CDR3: TGTGCCAGCAGGGTCGACGGGGGGGCAGGGGGCACTGAAGCTTTCTTT. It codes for CASRVDGGAGGTEAFF.

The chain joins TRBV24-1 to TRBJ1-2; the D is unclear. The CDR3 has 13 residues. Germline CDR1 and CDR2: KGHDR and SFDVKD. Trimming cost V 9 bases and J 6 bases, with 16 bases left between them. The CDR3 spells CATESGRSDGYTF. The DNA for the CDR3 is TGTGCCACCGAAAGCGGACGGAGCGATGGCTACACCTTC.

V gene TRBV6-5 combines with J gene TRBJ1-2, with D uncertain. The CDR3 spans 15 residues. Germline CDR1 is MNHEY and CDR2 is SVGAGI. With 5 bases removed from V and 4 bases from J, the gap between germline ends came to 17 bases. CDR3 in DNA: TGTGCCAGCAGTCAAACCATCGCCTCTACCTATGGCTACACCTTC. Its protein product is CASSQTIASTYGYTF.

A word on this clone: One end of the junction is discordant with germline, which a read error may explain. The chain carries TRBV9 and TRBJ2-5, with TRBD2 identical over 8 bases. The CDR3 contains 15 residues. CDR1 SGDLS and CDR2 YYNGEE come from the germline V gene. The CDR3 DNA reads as TGTGCCAGCCGCGTCGACGGGGCGGGGGGAGAGACCCAGTACTTC. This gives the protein CASRVDGAGGETQYF.

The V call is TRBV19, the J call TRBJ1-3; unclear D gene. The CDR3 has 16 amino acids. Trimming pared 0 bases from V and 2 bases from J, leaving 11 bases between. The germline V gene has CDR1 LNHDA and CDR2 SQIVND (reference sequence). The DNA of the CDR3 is TGTGCCAGTAGTATAGATCGGGGAACCACTGGAAACACCATATATTTT. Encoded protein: CASSIDRGTTGNTIYF.

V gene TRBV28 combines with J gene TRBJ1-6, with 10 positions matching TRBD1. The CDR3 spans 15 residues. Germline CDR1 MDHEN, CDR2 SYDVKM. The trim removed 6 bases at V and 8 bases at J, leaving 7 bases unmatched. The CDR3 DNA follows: TGTGCCAGCAGGACCGGGGACAGGGGCTATTCACCCCTCCACTTT. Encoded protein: CASRTGDRGYSPLHF.

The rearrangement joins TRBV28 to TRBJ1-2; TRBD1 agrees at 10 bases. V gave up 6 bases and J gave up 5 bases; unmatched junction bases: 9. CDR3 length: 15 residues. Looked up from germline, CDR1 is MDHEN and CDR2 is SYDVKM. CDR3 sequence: CASSDPRTGGYGYTF. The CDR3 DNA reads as TGTGCCAGCAGCGACCCTCGGACAGGGGGATATGGCTACACCTTC.

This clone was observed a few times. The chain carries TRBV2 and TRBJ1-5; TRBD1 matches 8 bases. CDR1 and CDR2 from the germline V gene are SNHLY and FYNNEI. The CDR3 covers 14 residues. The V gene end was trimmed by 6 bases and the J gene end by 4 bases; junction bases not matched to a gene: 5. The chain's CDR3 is CASSPDRANQPQHF. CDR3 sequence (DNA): TGTGCCAGCAGCCCGGACAGGGCAAATCAGCCCCAGCATTTT.

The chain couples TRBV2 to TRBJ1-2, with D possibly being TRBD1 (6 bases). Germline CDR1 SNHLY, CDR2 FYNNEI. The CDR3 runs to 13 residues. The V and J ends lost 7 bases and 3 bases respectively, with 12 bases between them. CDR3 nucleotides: TGTGCCAGCAAAACGGACAGCCACTATGGCTACACCTTC. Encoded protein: CASKTDSHYGYTF. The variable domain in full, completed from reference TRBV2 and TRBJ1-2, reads EPEVTQTPSHQVTQMGQEVILRCVPISNHLYFYWYRQILGQKVEFLVSFYNNEISEKSEIFDDQFSVERPDGSNFTLKIRSTKLEDSAMYFCASKTDSHYGYTFGSGTRLTVV.

CDR3 sequence (DNA): TGCGCCAGCAGCTTGGTTGCGGGTGCAACTAATGAAAAACTGTTTTTT. As protein: CASSLVAGATNEKLFF. The rearrangement links TRBV5-1 to TRBJ1-4; D is unresolved. This CDR3 region has 16 residues. Germline assignment: CDR1 SGHRS and CDR2 YFSETQ. The V gene lost 0 bases and the J gene lost 0 bases, with 9 bases spanning the gap.

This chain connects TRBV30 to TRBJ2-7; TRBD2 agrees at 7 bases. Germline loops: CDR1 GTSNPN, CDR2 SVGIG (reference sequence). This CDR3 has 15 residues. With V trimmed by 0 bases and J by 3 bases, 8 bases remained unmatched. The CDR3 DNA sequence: TGTGCCTGGAGTGTAGAGGGAGGGGTGGTCTACGAGCAGTACTTC. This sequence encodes CAWSVEGGVVYEQYF.

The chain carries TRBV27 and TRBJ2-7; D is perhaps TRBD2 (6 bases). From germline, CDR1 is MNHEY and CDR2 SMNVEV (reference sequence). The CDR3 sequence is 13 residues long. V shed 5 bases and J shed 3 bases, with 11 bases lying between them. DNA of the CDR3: TGTGCCAGCAGTCCGGGGGTGCTCTACGAGCAGTACTTC. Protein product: CASSPGVLYEQYF.

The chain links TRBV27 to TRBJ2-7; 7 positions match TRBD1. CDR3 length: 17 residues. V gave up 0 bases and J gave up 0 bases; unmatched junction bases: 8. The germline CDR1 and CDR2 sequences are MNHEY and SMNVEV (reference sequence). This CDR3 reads CASSLSHRQGLSYEQYF. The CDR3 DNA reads TGTGCCAGCAGTTTATCGCATAGACAGGGCCTCTCCTACGAGCAGTACTTC.

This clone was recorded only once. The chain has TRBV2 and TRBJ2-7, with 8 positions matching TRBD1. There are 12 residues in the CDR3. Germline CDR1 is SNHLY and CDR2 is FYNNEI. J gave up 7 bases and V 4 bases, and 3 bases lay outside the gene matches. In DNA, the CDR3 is TGTGCCAGCAGTGGGACAGGGTGGGAGCAGTACTTC. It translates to CASSGTGWEQYF.

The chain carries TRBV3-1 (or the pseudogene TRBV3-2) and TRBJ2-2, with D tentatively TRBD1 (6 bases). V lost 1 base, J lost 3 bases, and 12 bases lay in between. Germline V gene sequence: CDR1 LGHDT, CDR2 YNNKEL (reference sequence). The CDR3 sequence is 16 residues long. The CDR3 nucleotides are TGTGCCAGCAGCCAAGGGGACACAACGGACACCGGGGAGCTGTTTTTT. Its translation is CASSQGDTTDTGELFF.

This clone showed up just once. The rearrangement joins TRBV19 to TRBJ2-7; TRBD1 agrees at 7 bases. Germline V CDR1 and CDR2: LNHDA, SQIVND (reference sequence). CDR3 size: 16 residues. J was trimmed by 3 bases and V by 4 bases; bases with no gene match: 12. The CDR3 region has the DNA TGTGCCAGTAGTAGCGGACAGGCCAACGCCCGCTACGAGCAGTACTTC. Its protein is CASSSGQANARYEQYF. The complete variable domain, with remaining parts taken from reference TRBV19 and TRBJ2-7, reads DGGITQSPKYLFRKEGQNVTLSCEQNLNHDAMYWYRQDPGQGLRLIYYSQIVNDFQKGDIAEGYSVSREKKESFPLTVTSAQKNPTAFYLCASSSGQANARYEQYFGPGTRLTVT.

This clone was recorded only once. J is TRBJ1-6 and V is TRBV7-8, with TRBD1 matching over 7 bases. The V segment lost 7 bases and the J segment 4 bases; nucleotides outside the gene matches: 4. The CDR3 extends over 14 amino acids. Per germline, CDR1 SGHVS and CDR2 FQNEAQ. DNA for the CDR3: TGTGCCAGCAATCCGGGACAGTATAATTCACCCCTCCACTTT. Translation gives CASNPGQYNSPLHF.

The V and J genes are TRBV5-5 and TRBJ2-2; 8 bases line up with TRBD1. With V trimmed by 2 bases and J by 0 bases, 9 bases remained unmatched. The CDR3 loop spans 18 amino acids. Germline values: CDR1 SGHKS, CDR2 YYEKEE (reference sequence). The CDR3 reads CASSFPTGTGSNTGELFF. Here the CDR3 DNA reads TGTGCCAGCAGCTTTCCTACCGGGACAGGCTCGAACACCGGGGAGCTGTTTTTT.

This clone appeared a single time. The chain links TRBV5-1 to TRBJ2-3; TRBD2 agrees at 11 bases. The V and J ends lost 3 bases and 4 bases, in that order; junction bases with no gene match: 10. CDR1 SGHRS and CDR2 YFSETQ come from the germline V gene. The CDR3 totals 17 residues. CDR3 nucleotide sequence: TGCGCCAGCAGCTCTCGACCGACTAGCGGGGCCTCAGATACGCAGTATTTT. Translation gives CASSSRPTSGASDTQYF.

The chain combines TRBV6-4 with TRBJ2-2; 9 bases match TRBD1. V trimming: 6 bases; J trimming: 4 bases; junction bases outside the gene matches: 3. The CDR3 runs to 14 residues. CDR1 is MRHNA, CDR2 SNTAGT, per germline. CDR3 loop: CASRLGQGTGELFF. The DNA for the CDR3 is TGTGCCAGCAGACTGGGACAGGGCACCGGGGAGCTGTTTTTT.

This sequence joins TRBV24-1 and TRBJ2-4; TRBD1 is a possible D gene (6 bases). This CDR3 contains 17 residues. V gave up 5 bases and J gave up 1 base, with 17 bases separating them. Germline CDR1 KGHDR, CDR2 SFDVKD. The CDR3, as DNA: TGTGCCACCAGTGCCCTTGACAGGTCAAAGGCCAAAAACATTCAGTACTTC. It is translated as CATSALDRSKAKNIQYF.

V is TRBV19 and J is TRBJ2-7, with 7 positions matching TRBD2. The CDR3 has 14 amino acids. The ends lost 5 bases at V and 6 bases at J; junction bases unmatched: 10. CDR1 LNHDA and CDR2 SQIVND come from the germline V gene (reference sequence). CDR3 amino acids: CASSFGTIFAEQYF. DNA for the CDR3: TGTGCCAGTAGTTTCGGGACTATTTTTGCCGAGCAGTACTTC.

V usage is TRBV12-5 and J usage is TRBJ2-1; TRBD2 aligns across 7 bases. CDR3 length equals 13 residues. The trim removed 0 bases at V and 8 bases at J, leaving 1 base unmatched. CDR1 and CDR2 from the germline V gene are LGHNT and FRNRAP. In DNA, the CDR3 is TGTGCTAGTGGTTTGGTGGGGGGGGATGAGCAGTTCTTC. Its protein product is CASGLVGGDEQFF.

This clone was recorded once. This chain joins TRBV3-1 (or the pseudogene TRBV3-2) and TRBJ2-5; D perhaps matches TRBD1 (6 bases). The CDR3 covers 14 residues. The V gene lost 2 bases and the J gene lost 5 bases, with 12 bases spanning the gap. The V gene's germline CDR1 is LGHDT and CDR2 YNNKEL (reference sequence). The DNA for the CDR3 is TGTGCCAGCAGCCAAAAGGGTAGGGGGGAGACCCAGTACTTC. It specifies CASSQKGRGETQYF.

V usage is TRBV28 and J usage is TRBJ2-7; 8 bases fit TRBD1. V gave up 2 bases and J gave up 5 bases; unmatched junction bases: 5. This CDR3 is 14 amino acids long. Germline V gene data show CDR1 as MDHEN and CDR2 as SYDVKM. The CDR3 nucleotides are TGTGCCAGCAGTTTAGTAGCAGGGGGCCACGAGCAGTACTTC. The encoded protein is CASSLVAGGHEQYF.